This T cell receptor (beta chain) was recovered during a study of blood T cell repertoires in COVID-19. The overall study: Whether acute or convalescent, the COVID-19 samples came from the United States, Italy and Spain.

Method: immunoSEQ multiplex PCR; TCRdb's copy keeps in-frame clones and lacks some. The table has 30,000 to 50,000 clones, approximately 85% seen once. Germline V lookup: CDR1 PRHDT, CDR2 FYEKMQ (reference sequence). The length of the CDR3 is 14 residues. Deletions cut 4 bases from V and 3 bases from J, with 12 bases between. This clone has only a few counts. Sequenced material: peripheral blood. This chain connects TRBV13 to TRBJ1-2, with D possibly matching TRBD1 (6 bases). The receptor's source is a man aged 60 to 69 with acute or convalescent COVID-19. The CDR3: CASSSEGDYYGYTF. The CDR3 bases are TGTGCCAGCAGCTCCGAGGGGGATTACTATGGCTACACCTTC.